This T cell receptor (beta chain) stems from a study of identical twins (dated by TCRdb to 2015 to 2016). Looking at the study overall: TCR alpha and beta repertoires from monozygotic twins, unrelated adults of various ages and cord blood were deep-sequenced to test whether fetal clonotypes persist. To rule out contamination, replicate twin experiments were performed at different times with different library preparation protocols. Here is what the overall study found, with its caveats: Invariant T cells such as MAIT and iNKT could partly confound zero-insertion analyses, although diverse VJ usage argued against such confounding for most clonotypes. In beta out-of-frame sequences, excess twin sharing was weaker, because having fewer shared sequences lowered the signal-to-noise ratio. Abundant cord blood beta clonotypes had fewer insertions, young adult naive repertoires showed a similar but weaker trend, and memory repertoires showed no such trend. Because the same donors could not be followed over many years, the conclusions depended on cross-sectional statistical analysis. Recombination models systematically underestimated out-of-frame TCR alpha sharing in monozygotic twins but agreed with sharing between unrelated individuals. Compared with coincidental sharing between unrelated individuals, out-of-frame TCR alpha sequences shared between twins showed an excess of sequences with low generation probability.

Preparation of the library involved 5' RACE. Data came from an Illumina HiSeq 2000. Template switching added a universal primer binding site, and the final cDNA carried a unique molecular identifier that allowed TCR cDNA molecules to be counted accurately. Specific primers in the conserved constant-segment region were used to synthesize first-strand cDNA for the TCR alpha and beta chains. Each cDNA library was double barcoded, with a SMART-Mk sample barcode plus Illumina barcodes, to control for contamination. TruSeq adapter sequences along with Illumina sample barcodes were introduced in two successive PCR steps. The TCR alpha and beta cDNA libraries were sequenced on the Illumina HiSeq platform using custom primers. The paper's processing steps were these. Raw reads were processed with MiGEC to extract unique molecular identifiers, and MiXCR was used to determine CDR3 positions. For each individual, recombination models were inferred using an EM algorithm with the repgenHMM and IGoR tools. Shared clonotype analysis was performed with the tcR package in R, normalizing sharing by the product of cloneset sizes. Out-of-frame nonproductive sequences were analyzed to study raw recombination free of thymic and clonal selection effects. The raw public reads went through TCRdb reprocessing: fastp at Q25, MiXCR clone calling, in-frame beta chains kept. A single entry per CDR3 protein holds the most common genes and DNA from its merged rows. It is TCRdb's table, rather than the study itself, that gives the V and J calls and clone size. This sample is represented by approximately 280,000 distinct CDR3 sequences; about 8.9% of them were singletons. The ten most abundant clones make up roughly 2.1% of the sample.

This clonotype was found many times. The target of this receptor is not known. No much larger clonotype is one base removed from it; base qualities were not supplied. All donors were healthy Caucasians. The twin cohort comprised three pairs of female monozygotic twins, all aged about 18 to 30 years. Miltenyi CD45RO+ enrichment and human naive T-cell isolation kits were used to isolate memory (CD45RO+) and naive T cells from PBMC. This same sample was also taken into another study, of yellow fever vaccine responses in identical twins. The second study reports: The authors reported that the T cell response to vaccination in identical twins appeared partly convergent and partly personalized. In the study, vaccine-responding T cell clones were precisely tracked in identical twins.

The sequence was obtained from a woman between 18 and 29 years old in good health. The sequenced sample was memory (CD45RO+) T cells sorted from blood. Taken with the paper, the label for cell subset or site translates to: CD45RO+ enriched T cells.

DNA sequence: TGTGCCATCAGCGCAGGGGGCAACACTGAAGCTTTCTTT. The translation is CAISAGGNTEAFF. The chain couples TRBV10-3 to TRBJ1-1; TRBD1 aligns with 8 central bases. Via the germline V gene, CDR1 is ENHRY and CDR2 SYGVKD. There are 13 amino acids in the CDR3, from cysteine to phenylalanine inclusive. This entry keeps only the CDR3 DNA: 39 bases, framed from base 1. Trimming accounts for 6 bases at V and 2 bases at J, while the number of junction bases matched to no gene is 2.